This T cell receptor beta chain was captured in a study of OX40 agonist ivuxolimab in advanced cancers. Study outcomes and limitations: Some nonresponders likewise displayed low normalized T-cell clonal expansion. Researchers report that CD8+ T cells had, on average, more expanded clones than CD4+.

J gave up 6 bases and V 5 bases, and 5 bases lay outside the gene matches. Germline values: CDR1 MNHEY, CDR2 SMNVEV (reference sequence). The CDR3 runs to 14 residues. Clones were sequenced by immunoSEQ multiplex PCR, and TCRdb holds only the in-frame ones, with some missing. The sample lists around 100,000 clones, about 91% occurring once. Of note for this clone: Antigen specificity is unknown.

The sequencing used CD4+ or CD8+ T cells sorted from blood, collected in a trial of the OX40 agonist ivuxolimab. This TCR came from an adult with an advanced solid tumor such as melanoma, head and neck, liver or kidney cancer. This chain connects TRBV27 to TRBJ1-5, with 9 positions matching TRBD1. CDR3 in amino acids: CASSPGQGGQPQHF. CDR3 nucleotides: TGTGCCAGCAGTCCGGGACAGGGAGGTCAGCCCCAGCATTTT.